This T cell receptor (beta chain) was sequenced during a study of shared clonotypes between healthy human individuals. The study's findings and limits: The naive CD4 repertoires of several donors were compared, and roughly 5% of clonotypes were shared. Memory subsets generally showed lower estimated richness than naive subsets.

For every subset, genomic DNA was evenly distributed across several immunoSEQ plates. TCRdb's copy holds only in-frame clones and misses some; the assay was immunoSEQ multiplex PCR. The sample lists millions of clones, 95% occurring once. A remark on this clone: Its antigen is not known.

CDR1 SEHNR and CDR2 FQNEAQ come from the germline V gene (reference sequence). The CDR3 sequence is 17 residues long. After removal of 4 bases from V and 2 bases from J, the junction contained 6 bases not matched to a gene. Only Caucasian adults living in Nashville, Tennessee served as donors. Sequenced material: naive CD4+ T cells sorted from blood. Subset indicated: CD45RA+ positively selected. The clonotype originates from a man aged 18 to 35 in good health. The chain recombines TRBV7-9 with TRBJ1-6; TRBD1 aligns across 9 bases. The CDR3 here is CASSSGTGYTYNSPLHF. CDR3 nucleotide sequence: TGTGCCAGCAGCTCCGGGACAGGGTACACCTATAATTCACCCCTCCACTTT. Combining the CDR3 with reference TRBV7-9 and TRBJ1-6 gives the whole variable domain DTGVSQNPRHKITKRGQNVTFRCDPISEHNRLYWYRQTLGQGPEFLTYFQNEAQLEKSRLLSDRFSAERPKGSFSTLEIQRTEQGDSAMYLCASSSGTGYTYNSPLHFGNGTRLTVT.